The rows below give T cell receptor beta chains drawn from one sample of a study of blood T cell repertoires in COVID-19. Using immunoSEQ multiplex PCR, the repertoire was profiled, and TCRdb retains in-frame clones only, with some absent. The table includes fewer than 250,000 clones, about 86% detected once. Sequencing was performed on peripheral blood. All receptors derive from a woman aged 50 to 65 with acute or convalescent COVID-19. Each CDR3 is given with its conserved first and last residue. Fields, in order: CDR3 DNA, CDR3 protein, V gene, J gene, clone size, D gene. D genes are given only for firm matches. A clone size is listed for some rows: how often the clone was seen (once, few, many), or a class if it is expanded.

CDR3nt: TGTGCCACCAATCCGTACCAAGAGACCCAGTACTTC; CDR3aa: CATNPYQETQYF; v_gene: TRBV24-1; j_gene: TRBJ2-5; abundance: .; d_gene: .
CDR3nt: TGCAGTGCTAGTCAAGGGGGCGGGTACACTGAAGCTTTCTTT; CDR3aa: CSASQGGGYTEAFF; v_gene: TRBV20-1; j_gene: TRBJ1-1; abundance: .; d_gene: TRBD1
CDR3nt: TGTGCCAGCAGTTCCCACAGAGACGGCTACACCTTC; CDR3aa: CASSSHRDGYTF; v_gene: TRBV27; j_gene: TRBJ1-2; abundance: .; d_gene: .
CDR3nt: TGTGCCAGCAGTTCAGGGGGCTCTGGGGCCAACGTCCTGACTTTC; CDR3aa: CASSSGGSGANVLTF; v_gene: TRBV28; j_gene: TRBJ2-6; abundance: .; d_gene: TRBD1
CDR3nt: TGTGCCAGCAGCCAAGAGTCCTTGGGGCGGGGCGGGGAGACCCAGTACTTC; CDR3aa: CASSQESLGRGGETQYF; v_gene: TRBV14; j_gene: TRBJ2-5; abundance: .; d_gene: .
CDR3nt: TGCAGCGTTAACAAGGATACGCAGTATTTT; CDR3aa: CSVNKDTQYF; v_gene: TRBV29-1; j_gene: TRBJ2-3; abundance: .; d_gene: .
CDR3nt: TGTGCCAGCAGCCGACAGGGTCTAAGCGGGACCCAGTACTTC; CDR3aa: CASSRQGLSGTQYF; v_gene: TRBV27; j_gene: TRBJ2-5; abundance: few; d_gene: TRBD1
CDR3nt: TGTGCCAGCAGCTACAGCGGGAGGTACGATACGCAGTATTTT; CDR3aa: CASSYSGRYDTQYF; v_gene: TRBV7-2; j_gene: TRBJ2-3; abundance: .; d_gene: TRBD2
CDR3nt: TGTGCCAGCAGCCAATCTTTGCGACAGAGCACAGATACGCAGTATTTT; CDR3aa: CASSQSLRQSTDTQYF; v_gene: TRBV14; j_gene: TRBJ2-3; abundance: .; d_gene: .
CDR3nt: TGTGCCAGCAGTCGACAGGGGGCCGGGAACACTGAAGCTTTCTTT; CDR3aa: CASSRQGAGNTEAFF; v_gene: TRBV27; j_gene: TRBJ1-1; abundance: few; d_gene: TRBD1
CDR3nt: TGTGCCAGCAGCCCAGGCTTAGGGGGGGGCACCGGGGAGCTGTTTTTT; CDR3aa: CASSPGLGGGTGELFF; v_gene: TRBV4-2; j_gene: TRBJ2-2; abundance: .; d_gene: .
CDR3nt: TGTGCCTGGAGTGCGGACAGGGGAGGTGTATACGATCCCGAGCAGTACTTC; CDR3aa: CAWSADRGGVYDPEQYF; v_gene: TRBV30; j_gene: TRBJ2-7; abundance: .; d_gene: TRBD1
CDR3nt: TGTGCCAGCTCACCCCCTGGATCGGAGCCAGATACGCAGTATTTT; CDR3aa: CASSPPGSEPDTQYF; v_gene: TRBV18; j_gene: TRBJ2-3; abundance: .; d_gene: .
CDR3nt: TGTGCCAGCAGTGAACCGACAGGGGGCTTCTCACCCCTCCACTTT; CDR3aa: CASSEPTGGFSPLHF; v_gene: TRBV6-1; j_gene: TRBJ1-6; abundance: .; d_gene: TRBD1
CDR3nt: TGTGCCTCCAGGGGAACCTCCTACAATGAGCAGTTCTTC; CDR3aa: CASRGTSYNEQFF; v_gene: TRBV7-3; j_gene: TRBJ2-1; abundance: once; d_gene: .
CDR3nt: TGTGCCAGCAGCCCACAAGGGGGGGGACGAGAGACCCAGTACTTC; CDR3aa: CASSPQGGGRETQYF; v_gene: TRBV13; j_gene: TRBJ2-5; abundance: .; d_gene: .
CDR3nt: TGTGCCACCATCGTATTAAGGATCAGGGGGTATGAGCAGTACTTC; CDR3aa: CATIVLRIRGYEQYF; v_gene: TRBV25-1; j_gene: TRBJ2-7; abundance: .; d_gene: TRBD1
CDR3nt: TGTGCCAGCAGCCCCCGAATCCCCATGATAGCGGGAGTGGGCAATGAGCAGTTCTTC; CDR3aa: CASSPRIPMIAGVGNEQFF; v_gene: TRBV7-3; j_gene: TRBJ2-1; abundance: .; d_gene: TRBD2
CDR3nt: TGTGCCAGCAGTGTTGGGGGCATAGGTTCCTACGAGCAGTACTTC; CDR3aa: CASSVGGIGSYEQYF; v_gene: TRBV2; j_gene: TRBJ2-7; abundance: .; d_gene: .